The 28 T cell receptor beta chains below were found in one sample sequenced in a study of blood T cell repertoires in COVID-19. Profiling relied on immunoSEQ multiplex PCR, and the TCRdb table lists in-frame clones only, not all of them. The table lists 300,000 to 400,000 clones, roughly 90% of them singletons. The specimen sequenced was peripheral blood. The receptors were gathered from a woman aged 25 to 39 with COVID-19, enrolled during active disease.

CDR3 residues: CASMEAAPNEQFF. In DNA form, the CDR3 reads TGTGCCAGTATGGAGGCAGCTCCCAATGAGCAGTTCTTC. The chain couples TRBV7-9 to TRBJ2-1; a weak D match, TRBD2 (5 bases). The germline gives CDR1 SEHNR, CDR2 FQNEAQ (reference sequence). V was cut by 9 bases and J by 6 bases, with 15 bases left in between. CDR3 length equals 13 residues.

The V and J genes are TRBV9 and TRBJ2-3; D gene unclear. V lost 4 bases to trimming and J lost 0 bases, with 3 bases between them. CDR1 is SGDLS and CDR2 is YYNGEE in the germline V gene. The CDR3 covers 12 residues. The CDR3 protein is CASSSSTDTQYF. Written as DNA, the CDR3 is TGTGCCAGCAGCTCTAGCACAGATACGCAGTATTTT.

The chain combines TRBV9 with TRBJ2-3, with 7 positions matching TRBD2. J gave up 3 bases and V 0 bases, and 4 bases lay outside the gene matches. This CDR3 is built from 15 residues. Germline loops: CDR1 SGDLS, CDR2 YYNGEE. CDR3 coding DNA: TGTGCCAGCAGCGTAGCAGACGGGAGGACAGATACGCAGTATTTT. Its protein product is CASSVADGRTDTQYF.

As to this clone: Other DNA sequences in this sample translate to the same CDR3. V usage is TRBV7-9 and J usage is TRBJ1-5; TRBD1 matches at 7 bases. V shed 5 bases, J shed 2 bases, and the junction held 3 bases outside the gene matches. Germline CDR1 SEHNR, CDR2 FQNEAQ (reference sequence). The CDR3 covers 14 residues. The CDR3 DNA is TGTGCCAGCAGCCTTACAGGGGGCAATCAGCCCCAGCATTTT. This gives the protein CASSLTGGNQPQHF.

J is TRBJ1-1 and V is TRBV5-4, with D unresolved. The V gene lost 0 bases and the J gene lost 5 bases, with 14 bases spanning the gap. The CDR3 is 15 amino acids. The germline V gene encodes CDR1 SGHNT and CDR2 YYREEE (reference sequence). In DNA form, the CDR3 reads TGTGCCAGCAGCTTGGGTGGGCAGCCCAGGACTGAAGCTTTCTTT. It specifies CASSLGGQPRTEAFF.

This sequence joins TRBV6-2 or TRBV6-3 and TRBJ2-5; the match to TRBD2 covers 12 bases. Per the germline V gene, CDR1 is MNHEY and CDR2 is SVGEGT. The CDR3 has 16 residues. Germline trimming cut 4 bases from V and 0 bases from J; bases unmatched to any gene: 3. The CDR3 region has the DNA TGTGCCAGCAGTTTCGGACTAGCGGGGTACCAAGAGACCCAGTACTTC. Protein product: CASSFGLAGYQETQYF.

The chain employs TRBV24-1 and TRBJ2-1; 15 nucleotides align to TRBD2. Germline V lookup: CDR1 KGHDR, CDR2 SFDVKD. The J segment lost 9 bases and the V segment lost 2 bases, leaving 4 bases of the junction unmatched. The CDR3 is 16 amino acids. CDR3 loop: CATSDWGLAGGLEQFF. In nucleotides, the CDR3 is TGTGCCACCAGTGATTGGGGACTAGCGGGAGGACTTGAGCAGTTCTTC.

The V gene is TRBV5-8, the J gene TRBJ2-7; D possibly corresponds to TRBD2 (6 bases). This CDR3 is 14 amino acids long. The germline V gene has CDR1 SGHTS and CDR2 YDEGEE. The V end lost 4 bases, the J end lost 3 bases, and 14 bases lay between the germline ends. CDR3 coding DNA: TGTGCCAGCAGCGACCGGGAGCCCCGCTACGAGCAGTACGTC. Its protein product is CASSDREPRYEQYV.

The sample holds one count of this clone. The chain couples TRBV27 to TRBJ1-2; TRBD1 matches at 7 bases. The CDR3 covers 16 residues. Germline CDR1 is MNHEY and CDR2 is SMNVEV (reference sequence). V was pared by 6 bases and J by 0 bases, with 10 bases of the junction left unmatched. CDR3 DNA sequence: TGTGCCAGCAGCTCAGTAGGGGACAGCCCTAACTATGGCTACACCTTC. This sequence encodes CASSSVGDSPNYGYTF.

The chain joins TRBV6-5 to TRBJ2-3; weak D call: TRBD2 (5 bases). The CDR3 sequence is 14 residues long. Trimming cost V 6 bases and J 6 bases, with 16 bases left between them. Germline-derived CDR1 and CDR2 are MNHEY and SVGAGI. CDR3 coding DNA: TGTGCCAGCAGCGGCACTCCTGGACTGGATACGCAGTATTTT. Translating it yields CASSGTPGLDTQYF.

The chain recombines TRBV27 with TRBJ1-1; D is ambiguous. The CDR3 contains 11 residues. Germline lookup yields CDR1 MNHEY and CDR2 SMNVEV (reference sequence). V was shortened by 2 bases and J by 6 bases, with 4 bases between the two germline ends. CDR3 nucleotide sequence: TGTGCCAGCAGTTTAGGAGCTGAAGCTTTCTTT. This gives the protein CASSLGAEAFF.

The DNA for the CDR3 is TGCGCCAGCAGCTCCCGGACTAGCGGGGAGACCCAGTACTTC. This gives the protein CASSSRTSGETQYF. The chain recombines TRBV5-1 with TRBJ2-5, with 11 bases aligning to TRBD2. Germline values: CDR1 SGHRS, CDR2 YFSETQ. With 3 bases clipped from V and 5 bases from J, the junction kept 3 bases outside the gene matches. This CDR3 spans 14 amino acids.

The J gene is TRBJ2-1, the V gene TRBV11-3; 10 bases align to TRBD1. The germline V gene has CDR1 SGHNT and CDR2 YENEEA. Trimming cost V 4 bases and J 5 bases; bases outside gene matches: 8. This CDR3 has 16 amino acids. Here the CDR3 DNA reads TGTGCCAGCAGCTGGCAAACCGGGACAGGGGACAATGAGCAGTTCTTC. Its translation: CASSWQTGTGDNEQFF.

The DNA of the CDR3 is TGTGCCAGCAAAGACTCGACAGGGCGGGAATATGGCTACACCTTC. Amino acids: CASKDSTGREYGYTF. V and J are TRBV6-5 and TRBJ1-2, with TRBD1 matching over 7 bases. The CDR3 consists of 15 residues. Germline lookup yields CDR1 MNHEY and CDR2 SVGAGI. The V segment lost 7 bases and the J segment 5 bases; nucleotides outside the gene matches: 13.

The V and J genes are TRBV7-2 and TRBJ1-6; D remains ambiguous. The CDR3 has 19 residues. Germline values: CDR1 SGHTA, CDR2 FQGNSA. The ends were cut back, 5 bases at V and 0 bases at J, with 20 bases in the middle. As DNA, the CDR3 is TGTGCCAGCAGCGCAAAACCTCCCCTCACGAGCTCCTATAATTCACCCCTCCACTTT. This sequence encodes CASSAKPPLTSSYNSPLHF. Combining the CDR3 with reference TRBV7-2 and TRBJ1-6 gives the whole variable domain GAGVSQSPSNKVTEKGKDVELRCDPISGHTALYWYRQSLGQGLEFLIYFQGNSAPDKSGLPSDRFSAERTGGSVSTLTIQRTQQEDSAVYLCASSAKPPLTSSYNSPLHFGNGTRLTVT.

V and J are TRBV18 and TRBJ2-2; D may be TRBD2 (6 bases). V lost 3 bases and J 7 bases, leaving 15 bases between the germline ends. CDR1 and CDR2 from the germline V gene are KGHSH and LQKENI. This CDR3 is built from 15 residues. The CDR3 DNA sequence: TGTGCCAGCTCACCTCGGGACTCTTCAGTCGGGGAGCTGTTTTTT. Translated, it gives CASSPRDSSVGELFF.

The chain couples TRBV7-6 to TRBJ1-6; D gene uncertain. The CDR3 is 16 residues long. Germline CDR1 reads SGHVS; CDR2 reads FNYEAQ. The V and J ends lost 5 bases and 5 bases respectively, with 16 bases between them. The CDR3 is CASSPTENQNNSPLHF. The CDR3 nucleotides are TGTGCCAGCAGCCCTACAGAGAACCAGAATAATTCACCCCTCCACTTT. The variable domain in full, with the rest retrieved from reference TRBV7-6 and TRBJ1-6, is GAGVSQSPRYKVTKRGQDVALRCDPISGHVSLYWYRQALGQGPEFLTYFNYEAQQDKSGLPNDRFSAERPEGSISTLTIQRTEQRDSAMYRCASSPTENQNNSPLHFGNGTRLTVT.

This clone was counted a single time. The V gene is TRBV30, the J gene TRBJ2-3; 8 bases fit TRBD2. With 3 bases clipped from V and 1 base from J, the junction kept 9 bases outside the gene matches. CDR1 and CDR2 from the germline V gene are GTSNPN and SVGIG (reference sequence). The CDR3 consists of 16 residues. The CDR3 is CAWSTLAGGGTDTQYF. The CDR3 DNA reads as TGTGCCTGGAGCACCCTAGCGGGTGGGGGCACAGATACGCAGTATTTT.

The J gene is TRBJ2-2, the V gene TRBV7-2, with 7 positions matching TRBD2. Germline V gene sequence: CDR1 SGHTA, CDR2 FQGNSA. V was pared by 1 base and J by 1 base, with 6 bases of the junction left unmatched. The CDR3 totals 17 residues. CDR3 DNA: TGTGCCAGCAGCTTAGGGGCGAGCGGGGTGAACACCGGGGAGCTGTTTTTT. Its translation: CASSLGASGVNTGELFF.

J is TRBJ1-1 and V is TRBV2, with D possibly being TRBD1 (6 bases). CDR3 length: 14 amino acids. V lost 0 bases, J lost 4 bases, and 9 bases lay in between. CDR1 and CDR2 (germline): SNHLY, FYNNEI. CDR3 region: CASSEAWGPTEAFF. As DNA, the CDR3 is TGTGCCAGCAGTGAAGCGTGGGGGCCCACTGAAGCTTTCTTT.

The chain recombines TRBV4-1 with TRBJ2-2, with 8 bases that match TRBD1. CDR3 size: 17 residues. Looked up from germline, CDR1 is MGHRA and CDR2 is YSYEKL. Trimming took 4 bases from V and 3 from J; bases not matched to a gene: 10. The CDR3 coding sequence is TGCGCCAGCAGCCGGAATGACAGGGGATGGGACACCGGGGAGCTGTTTTTT. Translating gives CASSRNDRGWDTGELFF.

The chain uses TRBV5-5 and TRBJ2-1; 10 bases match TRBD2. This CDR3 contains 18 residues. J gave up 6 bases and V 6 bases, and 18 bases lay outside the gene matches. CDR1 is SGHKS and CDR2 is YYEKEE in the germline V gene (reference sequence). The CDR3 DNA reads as TGTGCCAGCACCCAGCCACTAGCGGGGTGGTTGGGGGTCAATGAGCAGTTCTTC. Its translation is CASTQPLAGWLGVNEQFF.

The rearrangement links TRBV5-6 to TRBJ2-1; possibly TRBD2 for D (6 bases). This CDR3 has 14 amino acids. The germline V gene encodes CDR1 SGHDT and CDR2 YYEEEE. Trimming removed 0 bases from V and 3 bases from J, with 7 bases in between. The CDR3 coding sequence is TGTGCCAGCAGCTTGGGACTAGGCTACAATGAGCAGTTCTTC. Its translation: CASSLGLGYNEQFF.

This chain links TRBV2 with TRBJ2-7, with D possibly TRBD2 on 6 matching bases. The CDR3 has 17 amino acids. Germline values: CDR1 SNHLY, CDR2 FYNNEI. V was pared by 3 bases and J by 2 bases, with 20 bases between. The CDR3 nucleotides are TGTGCCAGCAGTGAGTTTCTTTGGGGACTCGCGACCTACGAGCAGTACTTC. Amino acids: CASSEFLWGLATYEQYF. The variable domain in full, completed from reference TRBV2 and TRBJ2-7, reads EPEVTQTPSHQVTQMGQEVILRCVPISNHLYFYWYRQILGQKVEFLVSFYNNEISEKSEIFDDQFSVERPDGSNFTLKIRSTKLEDSAMYFCASSEFLWGLATYEQYFGPGTRLTVT.

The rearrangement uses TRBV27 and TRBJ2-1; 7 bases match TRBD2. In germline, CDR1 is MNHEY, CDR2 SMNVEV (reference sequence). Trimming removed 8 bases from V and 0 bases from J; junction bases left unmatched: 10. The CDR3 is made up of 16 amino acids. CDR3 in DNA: TGTGCCAGCGCCAATGAGGGGACTACCTCCTACAATGAGCAGTTCTTC. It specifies CASANEGTTSYNEQFF.

DNA for the CDR3: TGTGCCAGCAGCTTCCGGGACAGACCCAATCAGCCCCAGCATTTT. This translates into CASSFRDRPNQPQHF. The chain employs TRBV5-6 and TRBJ1-5; 7 nucleotides line up with TRBD1. With 2 bases clipped from V and 3 bases from J, the junction kept 5 bases outside the gene matches. CDR1 is SGHDT and CDR2 is YYEEEE in the germline V gene. The CDR3 sequence is 15 residues long.

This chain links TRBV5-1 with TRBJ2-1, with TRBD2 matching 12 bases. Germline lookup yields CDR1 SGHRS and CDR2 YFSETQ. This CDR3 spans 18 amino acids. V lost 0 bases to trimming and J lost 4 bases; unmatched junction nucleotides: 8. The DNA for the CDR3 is TGCGCCAGCAGCTTGGCAGCTAGCGGGAGGGGGACTTACAATGAGCAGTTCTTC. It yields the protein CASSLAASGRGTYNEQFF.

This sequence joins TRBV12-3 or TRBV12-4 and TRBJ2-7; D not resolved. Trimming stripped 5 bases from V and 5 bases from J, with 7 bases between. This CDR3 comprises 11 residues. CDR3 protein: CASSLTNEQYF. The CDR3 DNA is TGTGCCAGCAGTCTAACTAACGAGCAGTACTTC.